The sequence of this TCR beta chain was determined in a study of OX40 agonist ivuxolimab in advanced cancers. As for the study in general: The patients got ivuxolimab, which is an agonistic anti-OX40 (CD134) antibody. Antecedent anti-PD-1, anti-PD-L1 or anti-CTLA-4 therapy was permissible, with roughly 36% having received some.

This table comes from immunoSEQ multiplex PCR, and its TCRdb copy is limited to in-frame clones, with some not included. The sample lists some 23,000 clones, over 70% occurring once. The sequence came from an adult with an advanced solid tumor such as melanoma, head and neck, liver or kidney cancer. The sequences come from CD4+ or CD8+ T cells sorted from blood, collected in a trial of the OX40 agonist ivuxolimab.

The CDR3 sequence is CAWHQLLLNYGYTF. The CDR3 DNA reads as TGTGCCTGGCATCAGCTCTTACTCAACTATGGCTACACCTTC. The chain uses TRBV30 and TRBJ1-2; D is ambiguous. The germline CDR1 and CDR2 sequences are GTSNPN and SVGIG (reference sequence). This CDR3 region has 14 residues. The V gene lost 5 bases and the J gene lost 2 bases, with 15 bases spanning the gap.